The rows below give T cell receptor beta chains drawn from one sample of a study of Graves' ophthalmopathy and Graves' hyperthyroidism. A single record per CDR3 protein comes from TCRdb applying MiXCR to the multiplex PCR reads. The sample carries 900,000 to 1,200,000 distinct CDR3 sequences, 35% to 40% recorded once. The sample consisted of peripheral blood or thyroid tissue (not recorded which). Every receptor here comes from an adult man with Graves' hyperthyroidism. CDR3s include the opening cysteine and the closing phenylalanine or tryptophan. The D gene is left open where the match is weak. The size field is filled for only some rows; it gives once, few, many or a size class.

J gene: TRBJ1-4
D gene: NA
clone size: NA
V gene: TRBV20-1
CDR3 protein: CSARPGGLLEKLFF
CDR3 DNA: TGCAGTGCTAGACCTGGGGGCCTTCTTGAAAAACTGTTTTTT

J gene: TRBJ2-7
D gene: NA
clone size: few
V gene: TRBV6-5
CDR3 protein: CASSYRTGSSYEQYF
CDR3 DNA: TGTGCCAGCAGTTATCGGACGGGGAGCTCCTACGAGCAGTACTTC

J gene: TRBJ2-5
D gene: TRBD2
clone size: many
V gene: TRBV7-9
CDR3 protein: CAGGLAGRPETQYF
CDR3 DNA: TGTGCCGGTGGGCTAGCGGGGAGGCCAGAGACCCAGTACTTC

J gene: TRBJ2-7
D gene: TRBD2
clone size: few
V gene: TRBV9
CDR3 protein: CASSATGTSGQYF
CDR3 DNA: TGTGCCAGCAGTGCAACCGGGACTAGCGGGCAGTACTTC

J gene: TRBJ1-2
D gene: NA
clone size: few
V gene: TRBV20-1
CDR3 protein: CSARDPDSEVDYGYTF
CDR3 DNA: TGCAGTGCTAGAGATCCCGACAGTGAGGTCGACTATGGCTACACCTTC

J gene: TRBJ2-5
D gene: NA
clone size: NA
V gene: TRBV24-1
CDR3 protein: CATSDKAAPVETQYF
CDR3 DNA: TGTGCCACCAGTGATAAAGCGGCCCCCGTGGAGACCCAGTACTTC

J gene: TRBJ2-3
D gene: NA
clone size: NA
V gene: TRBV14
CDR3 protein: CASSQETRSLTDTQYF
CDR3 DNA: TGTGCCAGCAGCCAGGAGACTCGCAGCCTCACAGATACGCAGTATTTT

J gene: TRBJ2-5
D gene: NA
clone size: many
V gene: TRBV7-2
CDR3 protein: CASNRNGAGLSGETQYF
CDR3 DNA: TGTGCCAGCAACCGAAACGGCGCAGGGTTGTCGGGAGAGACCCAGTACTTC

J gene: TRBJ1-5
D gene: NA
clone size: few
V gene: TRBV5-1
CDR3 protein: CASSTGMSSNQPQHF
CDR3 DNA: TGCGCCAGCAGCACCGGTATGAGTAGCAATCAGCCCCAGCATTTT

J gene: TRBJ1-3
D gene: TRBD1
clone size: NA
V gene: TRBV9
CDR3 protein: CASSVTGTGRSGNTIYF
CDR3 DNA: TGTGCCAGCAGCGTCACCGGGACAGGGCGTTCTGGAAACACCATATATTTT

J gene: TRBJ2-7
D gene: TRBD1
clone size: NA
V gene: TRBV20-1
CDR3 protein: CSASRPTGYVYEQYF
CDR3 DNA: TGCAGTGCCTCCCGCCCGACAGGGTATGTCTACGAGCAGTACTTC

J gene: TRBJ2-5
D gene: NA
clone size: few
V gene: TRBV29-1
CDR3 protein: CSGRRGWETQYF
CDR3 DNA: TGCAGCGGGAGGAGAGGGTGGGAGACCCAGTACTTC

J gene: TRBJ1-2
D gene: NA
clone size: many
V gene: TRBV7-6
CDR3 protein: CASSATLTGGPIPF
CDR3 DNA: TGTGCCAGCAGCGCGACCCTGACAGGAGGGCCTATACCCTTC

J gene: TRBJ2-7
D gene: NA
clone size: NA
V gene: TRBV20-1
CDR3 protein: CSASDTLTYEQYF
CDR3 DNA: TGCAGTGCCTCGGACACTCTCACCTACGAGCAGTACTTC

J gene: TRBJ2-7
D gene: NA
clone size: once
V gene: TRBV10-3
CDR3 protein: CASSVELQHYEQYF
CDR3 DNA: TGTGCCAGCAGCGTAGAGCTTCAGCACTACGAGCAGTACTTC

J gene: TRBJ1-6
D gene: NA
clone size: NA
V gene: TRBV7-2
CDR3 protein: CASSPRTPNSPLHF
CDR3 DNA: TGTGCCAGCAGCCCCCGGACACCGAATTCACCCCTCCACTTT

J gene: TRBJ1-2
D gene: TRBD1
clone size: few
V gene: TRBV3-1
CDR3 protein: CASSQDVQGAGYTF
CDR3 DNA: TGTGCCAGCAGCCAAGATGTTCAGGGGGCTGGCTACACCTTC

J gene: TRBJ2-7
D gene: NA
clone size: many
V gene: TRBV7-9
CDR3 protein: CASSGGTYEQYF
CDR3 DNA: TGTGCCTCAAGTGGGGGGACCTACGAGCAGTACTTC

J gene: TRBJ2-5
D gene: TRBD2
clone size: once
V gene: TRBV4-1
CDR3 protein: CASSVDAGTSGWETQYF
CDR3 DNA: TGCGCCAGCAGCGTCGATGCCGGGACTAGCGGCTGGGAGACCCAGTACTTC

J gene: TRBJ1-2
D gene: TRBD1
clone size: NA
V gene: TRBV7-2
CDR3 protein: CASSLETTGTGTYGYTF
CDR3 DNA: TGTGCCAGCAGCTTAGAGACTACGGGGACAGGGACCTATGGCTACACCTTC

J gene: TRBJ2-7
D gene: TRBD2
clone size: NA
V gene: TRBV7-8
CDR3 protein: CASSSIPGLAGGFKYEQYF
CDR3 DNA: TGTGCCAGCAGCTCAATCCCGGGACTAGCGGGAGGGTTTAAATACGAGCAGTACTTC

J gene: TRBJ2-7
D gene: NA
clone size: NA
V gene: TRBV29-1
CDR3 protein: CSVATGTYYEQYF
CDR3 DNA: TGCAGCGTTGCCACCGGGACATACTACGAGCAGTACTTC

J gene: TRBJ2-7
D gene: TRBD1
clone size: many
V gene: TRBV7-9
CDR3 protein: CASSYIGQGDHEQYF
CDR3 DNA: TGTGCCAGCAGCTACATCGGACAGGGAGACCACGAGCAGTACTTC

J gene: TRBJ2-7
D gene: TRBD1
clone size: many
V gene: TRBV9
CDR3 protein: CASSGQDRAYEQYF
CDR3 DNA: TGTGCCAGCAGCGGTCAAGACAGGGCCTACGAGCAGTACTTC

J gene: TRBJ1-4
D gene: NA
clone size: few
V gene: TRBV4-2
CDR3 protein: CASSQRQNNEKLFF
CDR3 DNA: TGTGCCAGCAGCCAAAGACAGAATAATGAAAAACTGTTTTTT

J gene: TRBJ1-4
D gene: NA
clone size: NA
V gene: TRBV28
CDR3 protein: CASSPGGMDEKLFF
CDR3 DNA: TGTGCCAGCTCTCCCGGGGGGATGGATGAAAAACTGTTTTTT

J gene: TRBJ2-7
D gene: NA
clone size: NA
V gene: TRBV19
CDR3 protein: CASSMAGALSYEQYF
CDR3 DNA: TGTGCCAGTAGTATGGCGGGGGCCCTCTCCTACGAGCAGTACTTC

J gene: TRBJ1-5
D gene: NA
clone size: NA
V gene: TRBV15
CDR3 protein: CATSRDFGQGNNQPQHF
CDR3 DNA: TGTGCCACCAGCAGAGATTTCGGGCAGGGTAACAATCAGCCCCAGCATTTT

J gene: TRBJ2-7
D gene: TRBD2
clone size: few
V gene: TRBV7-8
CDR3 protein: CASSQETAGALYEQYF
CDR3 DNA: TGTGCCAGCAGCCAGGAAACAGCGGGAGCGTTGTACGAGCAGTACTTC

J gene: TRBJ1-1
D gene: NA
clone size: many
V gene: TRBV7-2
CDR3 protein: CASSAGDLGTEAFF
CDR3 DNA: TGTGCCAGCAGCGCGGGGGACCTAGGCACTGAAGCTTTCTTT

J gene: TRBJ1-1
D gene: NA
clone size: few
V gene: TRBV2
CDR3 protein: CASSDDRVTKGTEAFF
CDR3 DNA: TGTGCCAGCAGTGACGACCGGGTTACAAAGGGCACTGAAGCTTTCTTT

J gene: TRBJ1-5
D gene: NA
clone size: many
V gene: TRBV19
CDR3 protein: CASSFRQNSNQPQHF
CDR3 DNA: TGTGCCAGTAGTTTCCGACAGAATAGCAATCAGCCCCAGCATTTT

J gene: TRBJ1-5
D gene: TRBD1
clone size: NA
V gene: TRBV20-1
CDR3 protein: CSAARGRSNQPQHF
CDR3 DNA: TGCAGTGCTGCGAGGGGGCGAAGCAATCAGCCCCAGCATTTT

J gene: TRBJ1-2
D gene: NA
clone size: NA
V gene: TRBV10-3
CDR3 protein: CAISEHRLYGYTF
CDR3 DNA: TGTGCCATCAGTGAACATAGACTCTATGGCTACACCTTC

J gene: TRBJ2-5
D gene: TRBD2
clone size: NA
V gene: TRBV12-5
CDR3 protein: CASSYLPSGRAGETQYF
CDR3 DNA: TGTGCCAGCAGTTACCTCCCTAGCGGGAGGGCCGGAGAGACCCAGTACTTC

J gene: TRBJ1-6
D gene: TRBD1
clone size: NA
V gene: TRBV9
CDR3 protein: CASSWGQGSSPLHF
CDR3 DNA: TGTGCCAGCAGCTGGGGACAGGGATCTTCACCCCTCCACTTT

J gene: TRBJ1-1
D gene: NA
clone size: once
V gene: TRBV18
CDR3 protein: CAPGWNTEAFF
CDR3 DNA: TGTGCCCCAGGGTGGAACACTGAAGCTTTCTTT

J gene: TRBJ1-1
D gene: TRBD1
clone size: NA
V gene: TRBV29-1
CDR3 protein: CSERDPGQGAAEAFF
CDR3 DNA: TGCAGCGAGCGGGACCCGGGACAGGGGGCGGCTGAAGCTTTCTTT

J gene: TRBJ1-1
D gene: NA
clone size: many
V gene: TRBV7-9
CDR3 protein: CASSPASGAFF
CDR3 DNA: TGTGCCAGCAGCCCCGCCAGTGGAGCTTTCTTT

J gene: TRBJ1-5
D gene: NA
clone size: many
V gene: TRBV24-1
CDR3 protein: CATRRAVDQPQHF
CDR3 DNA: TGTGCCACCCGAAGGGCAGTGGATCAGCCCCAGCATTTT

J gene: TRBJ2-7
D gene: TRBD1
clone size: many
V gene: TRBV29-1
CDR3 protein: CSAPRQGKSYEQYF
CDR3 DNA: TGCAGCGCCCCACGACAGGGGAAATCCTACGAGCAGTACTTC

J gene: TRBJ1-1
D gene: TRBD1
clone size: NA
V gene: TRBV24-1
CDR3 protein: CATQNRGTRAFF
CDR3 DNA: TGTGCCACCCAAAACAGGGGCACGCGAGCTTTCTTT

J gene: TRBJ1-1
D gene: TRBD1
clone size: NA
V gene: TRBV10-2
CDR3 protein: CASARGLRSATEAFF
CDR3 DNA: TGCGCCAGCGCCAGGGGGCTAAGGAGCGCCACTGAAGCTTTCTTT

J gene: TRBJ1-5
D gene: NA
clone size: many
V gene: TRBV19
CDR3 protein: CASRAAVSQPQHF
CDR3 DNA: TGTGCCAGTAGGGCCGCGGTCTCACAGCCCCAGCATTTT

J gene: TRBJ1-1
D gene: TRBD1
clone size: many
V gene: TRBV7-9
CDR3 protein: CASRLLDRGFTEAFF
CDR3 DNA: TGTGCCAGCAGGCTACTAGACAGGGGGTTCACTGAAGCTTTCTTT

J gene: TRBJ1-5
D gene: TRBD1
clone size: many
V gene: TRBV5-1
CDR3 protein: CASSAGTASNQPQHF
CDR3 DNA: TGCGCCAGCAGCGCCGGGACAGCAAGCAATCAGCCCCAGCATTTT

J gene: TRBJ1-1
D gene: TRBD1
clone size: NA
V gene: TRBV10-3
CDR3 protein: CASSHGQGAAFF
CDR3 DNA: TGTGCCAGCAGCCACGGACAGGGGGCTGCTTTCTTT